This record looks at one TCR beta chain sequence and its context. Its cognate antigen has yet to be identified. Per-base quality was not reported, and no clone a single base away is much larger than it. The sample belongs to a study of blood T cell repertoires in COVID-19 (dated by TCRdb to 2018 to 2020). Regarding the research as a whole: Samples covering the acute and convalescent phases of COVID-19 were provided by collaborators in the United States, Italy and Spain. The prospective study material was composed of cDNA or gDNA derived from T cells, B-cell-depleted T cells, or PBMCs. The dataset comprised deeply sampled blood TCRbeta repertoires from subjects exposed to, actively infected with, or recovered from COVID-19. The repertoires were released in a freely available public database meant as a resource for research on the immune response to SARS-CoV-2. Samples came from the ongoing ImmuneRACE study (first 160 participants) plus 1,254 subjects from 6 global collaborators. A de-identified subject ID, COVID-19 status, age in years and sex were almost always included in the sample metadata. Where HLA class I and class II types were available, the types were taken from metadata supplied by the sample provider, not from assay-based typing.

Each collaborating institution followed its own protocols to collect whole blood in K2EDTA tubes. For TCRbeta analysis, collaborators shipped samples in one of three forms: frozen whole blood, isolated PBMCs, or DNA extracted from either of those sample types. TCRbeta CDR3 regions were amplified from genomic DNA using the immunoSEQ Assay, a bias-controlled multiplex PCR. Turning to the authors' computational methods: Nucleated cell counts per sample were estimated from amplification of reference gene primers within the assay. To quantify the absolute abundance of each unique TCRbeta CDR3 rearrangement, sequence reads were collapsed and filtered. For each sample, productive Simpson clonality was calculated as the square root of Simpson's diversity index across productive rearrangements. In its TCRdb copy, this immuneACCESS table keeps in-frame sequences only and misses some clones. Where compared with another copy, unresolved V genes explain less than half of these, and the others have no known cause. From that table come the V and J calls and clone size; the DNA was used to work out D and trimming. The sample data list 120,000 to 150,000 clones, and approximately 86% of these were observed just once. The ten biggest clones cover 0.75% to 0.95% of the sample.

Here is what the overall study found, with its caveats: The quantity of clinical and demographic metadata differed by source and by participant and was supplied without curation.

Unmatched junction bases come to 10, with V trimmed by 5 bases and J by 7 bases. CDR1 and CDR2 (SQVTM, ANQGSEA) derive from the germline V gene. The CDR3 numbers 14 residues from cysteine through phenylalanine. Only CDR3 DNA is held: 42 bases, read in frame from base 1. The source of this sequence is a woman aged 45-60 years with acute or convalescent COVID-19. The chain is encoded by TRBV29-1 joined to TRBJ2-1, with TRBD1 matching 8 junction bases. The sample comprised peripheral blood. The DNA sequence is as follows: TGCAGCGTTCTCCCGGGGACAGGAGGAAATGAGCAGTTCTTC. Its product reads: CSVLPGTGGNEQFF.